This T cell receptor beta chain was documented in a study of cytomegalovirus exposure and HLA in healthy donors. Researchers ran the PCR with 60 Vbeta and 13 Jbeta primers. Produced via immunoSEQ multiplex PCR; TCRdb's table is partial and in-frame only. This table has approximately 170,000 clones, roughly 81% appearing once. The germline V gene has CDR1 SGHRS and CDR2 YFSETQ. V gave up 3 bases and J gave up 2 bases, with 13 bases separating them. The CDR3 contains 15 residues. Specimen: PBMCs. The chain recombines TRBV5-1 with TRBJ2-3; D gene unclear. This TCR came from a man younger than 45 in good health and CMV-seropositive. The CDR3 DNA is TGCGCCAGCAGCTCTGCAGGCTTTCCCACAGATACGCAGTATTTT. Amino acids: CASSSAGFPTDTQYF.